Reported below is one T cell receptor (beta chain). Its specificity is not known. Total RNA amounts of at least 5 micrograms were extracted per sample. A J-beta primer mix and a sample-barcoded 5' primer were used in a second PCR of about 7 to 12 cycles. Each cDNA molecule received a tag from a template-switch adaptor that had 12 random nucleotides. Using its own MiXCR run on the 5' RACE reads, TCRdb lists one record per CDR3 protein. The table records some 1.5 million distinct CDR3 sequences, approximately 30% of them present only once. Trimming pared 0 bases from V and 4 bases from J, leaving 18 bases between. The CDR3 loop spans 17 amino acids. CDR1 and CDR2 (germline): LNHDA, SQIVND (reference sequence). These data originate in a study of blood T cells in healthy people across ages. Study results and caveats: Because donor CMV status was unknown, expanded clonotype changes were possibly confounded. Whereas aged donors had fewer naive CD4+ cells, long-lived donors had more of them and higher diversity.

The chain links TRBV19 to TRBJ1-1; tentative D call: TRBD1 (6 bases). Sequencing was performed on blood. The TCR was taken from a woman in her twenties or thirties in good health. CDR3 coding DNA: TGTGCCAGTAGTATAGATCAACGGAGGGGGGCGGGCACTGAAGCTTTCTTT. Its protein product is CASSIDQRRGAGTEAFF.